This T cell receptor beta chain was obtained from a study of T cell changes during pregnancy in multiple sclerosis. TCRdb's copy holds only in-frame clones and misses some; the assay was immunoSEQ multiplex PCR. The data hold more than 80,000 clones, with 80% to 95% observed a single time. CDR1 is SGHTA and CDR2 is FQGNSA in the germline V gene. V was clipped by 3 bases and J by 6 bases, with 11 bases between them. The CDR3 is 14 residues long. This rearrangement joins TRBV7-2 to TRBJ2-2; a weak D match, TRBD2 (5 bases). This sequence originates from a female donor with multiple sclerosis, enrolled in a pregnancy study. The specimen comprised peripheral blood, sampled in the first trimester of pregnancy. The CDR3 region is CASSFTSPPGELFF. The CDR3, as DNA: TGTGCCAGCAGCTTCACTAGTCCCCCCGGGGAGCTGTTTTTT.